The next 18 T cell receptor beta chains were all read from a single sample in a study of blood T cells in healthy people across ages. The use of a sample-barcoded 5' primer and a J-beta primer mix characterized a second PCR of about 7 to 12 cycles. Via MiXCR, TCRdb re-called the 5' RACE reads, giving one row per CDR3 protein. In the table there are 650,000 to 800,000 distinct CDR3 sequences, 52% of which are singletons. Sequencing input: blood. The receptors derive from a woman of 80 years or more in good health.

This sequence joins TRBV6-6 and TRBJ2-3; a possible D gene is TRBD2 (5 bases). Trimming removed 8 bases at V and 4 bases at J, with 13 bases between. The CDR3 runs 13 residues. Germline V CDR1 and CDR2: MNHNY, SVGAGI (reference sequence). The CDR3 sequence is CASVARGADTQYF. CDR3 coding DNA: TGTGCCAGCGTAGCCCGGGGTGCAGATACGCAGTATTTT.

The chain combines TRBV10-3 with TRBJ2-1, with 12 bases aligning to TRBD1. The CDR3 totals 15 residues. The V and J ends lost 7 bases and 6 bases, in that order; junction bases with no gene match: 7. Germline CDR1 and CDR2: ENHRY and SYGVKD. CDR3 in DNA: TGTGCCATCACCTACGGGACAGGGGGCATCAATGAGCAGTTCTTC. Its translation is CAITYGTGGINEQFF.

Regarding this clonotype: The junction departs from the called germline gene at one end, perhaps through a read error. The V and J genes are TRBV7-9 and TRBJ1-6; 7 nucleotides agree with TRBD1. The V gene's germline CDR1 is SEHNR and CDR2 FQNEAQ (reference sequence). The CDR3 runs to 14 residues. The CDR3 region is CTSSLGDRDSPLHF. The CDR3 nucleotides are TGTACCAGCAGCTTAGGGGACAGAGATTCACCCCTCCACTTT.

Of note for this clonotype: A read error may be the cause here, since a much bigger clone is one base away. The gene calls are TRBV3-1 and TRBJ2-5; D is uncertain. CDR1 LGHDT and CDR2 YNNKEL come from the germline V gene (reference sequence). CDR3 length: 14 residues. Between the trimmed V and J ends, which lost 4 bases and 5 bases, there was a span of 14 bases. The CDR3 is CASSRDGREETQYF. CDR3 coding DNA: TGTGCCAGCAGCCGAGATGGCAGAGAGGAGACCCAGTACTTC.

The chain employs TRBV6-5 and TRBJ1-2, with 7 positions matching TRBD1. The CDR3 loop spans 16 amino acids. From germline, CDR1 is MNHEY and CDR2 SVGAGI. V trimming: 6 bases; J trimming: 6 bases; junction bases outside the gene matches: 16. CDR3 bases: TGTGCCAGCAGACAAACCGGGACAGCGCTGAAGCATGGCTACACCTTC. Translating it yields CASRQTGTALKHGYTF.

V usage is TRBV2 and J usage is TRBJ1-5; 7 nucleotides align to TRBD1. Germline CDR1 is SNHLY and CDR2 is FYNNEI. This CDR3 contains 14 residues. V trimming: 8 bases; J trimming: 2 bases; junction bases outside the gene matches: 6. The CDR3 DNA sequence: TGTGCCAGCCGACAGGGATGGGGCAATCAGCCCCAGCATTTT. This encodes CASRQGWGNQPQHF.

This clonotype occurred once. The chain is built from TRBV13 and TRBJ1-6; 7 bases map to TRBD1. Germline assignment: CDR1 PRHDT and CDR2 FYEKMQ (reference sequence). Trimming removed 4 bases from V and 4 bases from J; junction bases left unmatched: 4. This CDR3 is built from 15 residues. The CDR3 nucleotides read TGTGCCAGCAGCTCGACGGGACAGTATAATTCACCCCTCCACTTT. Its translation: CASSSTGQYNSPLHF.

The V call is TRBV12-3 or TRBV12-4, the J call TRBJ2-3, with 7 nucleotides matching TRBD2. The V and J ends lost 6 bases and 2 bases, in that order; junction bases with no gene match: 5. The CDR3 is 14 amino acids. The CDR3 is CASRSSGTTDTQYF. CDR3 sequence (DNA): TGTGCCAGCAGGAGCAGCGGGACCACAGATACGCAGTATTTT.

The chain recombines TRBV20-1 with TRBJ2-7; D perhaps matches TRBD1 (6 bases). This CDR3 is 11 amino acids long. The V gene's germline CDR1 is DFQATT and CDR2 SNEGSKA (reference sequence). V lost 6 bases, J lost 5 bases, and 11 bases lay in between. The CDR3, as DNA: TGCAGTGCCCCCGACAGGCACGAGCAGTACTTC. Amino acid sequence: CSAPDRHEQYF.

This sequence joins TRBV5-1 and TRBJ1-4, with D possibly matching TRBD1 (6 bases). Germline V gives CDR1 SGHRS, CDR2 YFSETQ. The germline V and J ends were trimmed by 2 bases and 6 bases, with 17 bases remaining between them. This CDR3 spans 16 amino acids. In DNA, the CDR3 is TGCGCCAGCAGCTTAGAGGGGGGCGACGGTCATGAAAAACTGTTTTTT. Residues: CASSLEGGDGHEKLFF.

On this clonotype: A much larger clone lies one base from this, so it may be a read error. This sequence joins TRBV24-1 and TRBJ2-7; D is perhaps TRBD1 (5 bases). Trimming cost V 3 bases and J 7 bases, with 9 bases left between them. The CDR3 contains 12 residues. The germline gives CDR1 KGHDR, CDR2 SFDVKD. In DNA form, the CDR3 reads TGTGCCACCAGTGATCGTAGACAGGAGCAGTACTTC. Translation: CATSDRRQEQYF.

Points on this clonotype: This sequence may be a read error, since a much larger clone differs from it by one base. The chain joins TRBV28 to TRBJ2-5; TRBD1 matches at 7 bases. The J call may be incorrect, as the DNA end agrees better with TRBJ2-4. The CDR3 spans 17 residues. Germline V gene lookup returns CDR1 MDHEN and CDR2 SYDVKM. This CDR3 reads CASGTHHRGSAKNIQYF. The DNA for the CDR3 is TGTGCCAGCGGTACCCATCACAGGGGATCAGCCAAAAACATTCAGTACTTC.

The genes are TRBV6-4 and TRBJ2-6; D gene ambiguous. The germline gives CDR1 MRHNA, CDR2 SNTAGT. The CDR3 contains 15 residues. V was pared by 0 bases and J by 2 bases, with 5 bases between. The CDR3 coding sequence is TGTGCCAGCAGTGACTCAGTTACTGGGGCCAACGTCCTGACTTTC. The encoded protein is CASSDSVTGANVLTF.

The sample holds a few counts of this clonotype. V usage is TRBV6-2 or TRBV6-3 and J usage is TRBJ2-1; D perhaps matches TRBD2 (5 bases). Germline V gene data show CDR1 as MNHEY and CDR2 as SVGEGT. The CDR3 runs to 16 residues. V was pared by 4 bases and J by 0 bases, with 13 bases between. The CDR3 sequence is CASSLSGAPSYNEQFF. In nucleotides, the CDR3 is TGTGCCAGCAGTTTAAGCGGAGCCCCCTCCTACAATGAGCAGTTCTTC.

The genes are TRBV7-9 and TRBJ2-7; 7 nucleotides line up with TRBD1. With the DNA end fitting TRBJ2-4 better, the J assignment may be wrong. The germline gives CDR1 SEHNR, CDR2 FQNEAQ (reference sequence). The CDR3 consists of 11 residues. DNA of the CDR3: TGTGCCAGCACTCAGGGGGACATTCAGTACTTC. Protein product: CASTQGDIQYF.

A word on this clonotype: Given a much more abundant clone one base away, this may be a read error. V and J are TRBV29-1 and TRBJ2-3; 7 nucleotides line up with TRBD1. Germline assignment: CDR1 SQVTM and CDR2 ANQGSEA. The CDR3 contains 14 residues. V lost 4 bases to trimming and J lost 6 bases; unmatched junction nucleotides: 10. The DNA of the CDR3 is TGCAGCGTTGGAGGGGGCAGGGGAGCGGATACGCAGTATTTT. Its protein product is CSVGGGRGADTQYF.

The DNA for the CDR3 is TGCGCCAGCAGCCAAGATTGGGGGACTGGGACCCAGTACTTC. Translated, it gives CASSQDWGTGTQYF. The rearrangement joins TRBV4-1 to TRBJ2-5; TRBD2 is a possible D gene (6 bases). The ends were cut back, 0 bases at V and 7 bases at J, with 12 bases in the middle. The length of the CDR3 is 14 residues. Germline V gives CDR1 MGHRA, CDR2 YSYEKL.

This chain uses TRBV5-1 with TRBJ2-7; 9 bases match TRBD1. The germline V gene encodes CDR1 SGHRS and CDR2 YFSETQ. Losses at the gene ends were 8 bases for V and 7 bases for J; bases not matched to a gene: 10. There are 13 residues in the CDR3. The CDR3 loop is CASYRGPASEQYF. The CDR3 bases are TGCGCCAGTTACAGGGGGCCGGCCAGTGAGCAGTACTTC.